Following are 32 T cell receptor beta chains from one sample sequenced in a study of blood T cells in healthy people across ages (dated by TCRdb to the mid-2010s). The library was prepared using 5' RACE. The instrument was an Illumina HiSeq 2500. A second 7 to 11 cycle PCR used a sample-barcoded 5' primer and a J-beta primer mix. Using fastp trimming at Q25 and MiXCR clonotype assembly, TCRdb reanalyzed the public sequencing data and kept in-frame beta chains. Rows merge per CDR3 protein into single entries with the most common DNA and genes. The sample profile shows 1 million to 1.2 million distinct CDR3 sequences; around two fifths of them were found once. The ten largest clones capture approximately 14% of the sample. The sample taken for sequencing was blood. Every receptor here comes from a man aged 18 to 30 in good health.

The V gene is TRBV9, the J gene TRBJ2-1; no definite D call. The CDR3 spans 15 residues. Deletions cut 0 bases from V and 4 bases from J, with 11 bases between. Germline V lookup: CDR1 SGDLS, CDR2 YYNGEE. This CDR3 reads CASSVDTAKYNEQFF. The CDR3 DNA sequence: TGTGCCAGCAGCGTAGATACCGCGAAGTACAATGAGCAGTTCTTC.

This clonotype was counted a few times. The CDR3 spells CASSFQGRSTDTQYF. Written as DNA, the CDR3 is TGTGCCAGCAGTTTCCAGGGGAGGTCCACAGATACGCAGTATTTT. The chain employs TRBV27 and TRBJ2-3, with D possibly being TRBD1 or TRBD2 (6 bases each). The CDR3 has 15 amino acids. From germline, CDR1 is MNHEY and CDR2 SMNVEV (reference sequence). Trimming shortened V by 3 bases and J by 2 bases, and 12 bases separated the two germline ends.

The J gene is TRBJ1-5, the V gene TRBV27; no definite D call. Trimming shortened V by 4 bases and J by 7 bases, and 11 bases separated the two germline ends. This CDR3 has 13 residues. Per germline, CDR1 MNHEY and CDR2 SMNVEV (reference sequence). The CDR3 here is CASSSTVYQPQHF. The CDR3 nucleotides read TGTGCCAGCAGTTCGACGGTGTACCAGCCCCAGCATTTT.

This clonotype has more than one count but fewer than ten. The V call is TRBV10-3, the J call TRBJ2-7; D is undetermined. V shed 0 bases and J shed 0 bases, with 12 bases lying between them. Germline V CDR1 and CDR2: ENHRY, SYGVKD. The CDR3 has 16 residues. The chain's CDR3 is CAISESGRKFSYEQYF. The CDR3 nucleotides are TGTGCCATCAGTGAGTCTGGCAGAAAATTCTCCTACGAGCAGTACTTC.

CDR3 protein: CASSPLDRVGTEAFF. The CDR3 nucleotides are TGTGCCAGCAGTCCCCTCGACAGGGTGGGAACTGAAGCTTTCTTT. This sequence joins TRBV12-3 or TRBV12-4 and TRBJ1-1, with 7 bases lining up with TRBD1. Trimming cost V 5 bases and J 5 bases; bases outside gene matches: 11. The CDR3 spans 15 residues.

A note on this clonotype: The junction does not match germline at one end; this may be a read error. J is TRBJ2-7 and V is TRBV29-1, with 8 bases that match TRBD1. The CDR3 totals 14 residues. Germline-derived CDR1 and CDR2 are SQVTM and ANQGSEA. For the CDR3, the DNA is TGCGGCGTTGTTCTCGGGACAGGTCGGAACGAGCAGTACTTC. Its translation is CGVVLGTGRNEQYF.

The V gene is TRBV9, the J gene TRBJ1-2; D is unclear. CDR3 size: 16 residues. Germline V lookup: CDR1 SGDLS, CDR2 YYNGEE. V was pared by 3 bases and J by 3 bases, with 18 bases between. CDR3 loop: CASSGNPSPRDYGYTF. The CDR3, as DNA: TGTGCCAGCAGCGGAAACCCTTCACCACGGGACTATGGCTACACCTTC.

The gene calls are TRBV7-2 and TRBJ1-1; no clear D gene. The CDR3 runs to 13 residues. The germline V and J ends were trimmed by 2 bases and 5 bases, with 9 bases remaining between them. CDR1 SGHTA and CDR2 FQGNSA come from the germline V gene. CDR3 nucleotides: TGTGCCAGCAGCTTACTCCCGGGGACTGAAGCTTTCTTT. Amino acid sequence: CASSLLPGTEAFF.

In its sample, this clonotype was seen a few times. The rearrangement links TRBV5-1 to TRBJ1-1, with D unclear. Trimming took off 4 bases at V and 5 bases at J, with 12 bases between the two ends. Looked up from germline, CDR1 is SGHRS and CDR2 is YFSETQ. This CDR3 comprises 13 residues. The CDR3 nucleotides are TGCGCCAGCAGCGCCGTCCTAGGGACTGAAGCTTTCTTT. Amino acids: CASSAVLGTEAFF.

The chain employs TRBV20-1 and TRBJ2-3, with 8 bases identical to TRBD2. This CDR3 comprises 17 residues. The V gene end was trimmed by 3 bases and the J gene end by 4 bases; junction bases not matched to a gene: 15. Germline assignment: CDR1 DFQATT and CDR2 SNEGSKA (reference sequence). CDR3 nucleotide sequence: TGCAGTGCTAGTTTTTCGGGGGGGCATATAATGGCAGATACGCAGTATTTT. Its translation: CSASFSGGHIMADTQYF.

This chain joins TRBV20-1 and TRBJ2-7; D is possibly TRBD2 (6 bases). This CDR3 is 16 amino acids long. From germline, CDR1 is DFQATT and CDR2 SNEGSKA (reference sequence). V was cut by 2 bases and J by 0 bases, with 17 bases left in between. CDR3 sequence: CSARPLRGKNSYEQYF. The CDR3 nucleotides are TGCAGTGCTAGACCCCTCCGGGGGAAAAACTCCTACGAGCAGTACTTC.

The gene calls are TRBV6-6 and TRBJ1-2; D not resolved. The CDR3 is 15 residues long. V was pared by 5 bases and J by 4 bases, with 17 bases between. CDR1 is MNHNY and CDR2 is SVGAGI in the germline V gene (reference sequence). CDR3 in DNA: TGTGCCAGCAGTCTCCAGCGAAAAATAATCTATGGCTACACCTTC. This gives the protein CASSLQRKIIYGYTF.

The CDR3 sequence is CASSQDLTGGLGDTQYF. In nucleotides, the CDR3 is TGCGCCAGCAGCCAAGATCTCACGGGGGGGTTGGGAGATACGCAGTATTTT. V is TRBV4-1 and J is TRBJ2-3; 8 nucleotides line up with TRBD2. The CDR3 consists of 17 residues. Germline CDR1 MGHRA, CDR2 YSYEKL. V shed 0 bases and J 5 bases; nucleotides not matched to a gene: 10.

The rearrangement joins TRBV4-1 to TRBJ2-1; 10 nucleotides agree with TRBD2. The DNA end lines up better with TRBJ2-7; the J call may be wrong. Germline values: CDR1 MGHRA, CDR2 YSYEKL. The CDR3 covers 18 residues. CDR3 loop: CASSPQAGGASSYNEQYF. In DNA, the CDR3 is TGCGCCAGCAGCCCTCAAGCGGGGGGGGCCAGCTCCTACAATGAGCAGTACTTC.

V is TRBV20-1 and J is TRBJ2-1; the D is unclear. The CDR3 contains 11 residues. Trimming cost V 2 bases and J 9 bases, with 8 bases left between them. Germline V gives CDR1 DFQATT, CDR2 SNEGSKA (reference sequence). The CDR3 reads CSARRTAEQFF. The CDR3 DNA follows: TGCAGTGCTAGACGTACCGCTGAGCAGTTCTTC.

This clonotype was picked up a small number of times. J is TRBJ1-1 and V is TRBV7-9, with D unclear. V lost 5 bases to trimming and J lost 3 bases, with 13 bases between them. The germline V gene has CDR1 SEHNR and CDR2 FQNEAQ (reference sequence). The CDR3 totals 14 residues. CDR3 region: CASSPLQRYTEAFF. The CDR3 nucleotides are TGTGCCAGCAGCCCCCTACAGAGATACACTGAAGCTTTCTTT. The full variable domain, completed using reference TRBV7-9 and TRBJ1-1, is DTGVSQNPRHKITKRGQNVTFRCDPISEHNRLYWYRQTLGQGPEFLTYFQNEAQLEKSRLLSDRFSAERPKGSFSTLEIQRTEQGDSAMYLCASSPLQRYTEAFFGQGTRLTVV.

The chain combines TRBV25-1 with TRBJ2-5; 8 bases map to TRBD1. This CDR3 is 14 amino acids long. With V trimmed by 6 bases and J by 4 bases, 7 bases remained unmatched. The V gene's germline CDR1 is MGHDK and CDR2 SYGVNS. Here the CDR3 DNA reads TGTGCCAGCAGAGGGACAGGAGCCCGAGAGACCCAGTACTTC. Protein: CASRGTGARETQYF.

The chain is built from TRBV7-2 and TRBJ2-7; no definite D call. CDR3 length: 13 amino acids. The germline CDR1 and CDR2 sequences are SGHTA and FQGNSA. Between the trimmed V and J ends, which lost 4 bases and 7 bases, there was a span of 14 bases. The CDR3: CASSSPIFGEQYF. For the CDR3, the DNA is TGTGCCAGCAGCTCCCCTATATTTGGTGAGCAGTACTTC.

As DNA, the CDR3 is TGTGCCAGCTCCGCTGGGCCGGCCTATAACTATGGCTACACCTTC. It specifies CASSAGPAYNYGYTF. The V and J genes are TRBV28 and TRBJ1-2; no clear D. V lost 8 bases and J 1 base, leaving 17 bases between the germline ends. The CDR3 contains 15 residues. Germline V lookup: CDR1 MDHEN, CDR2 SYDVKM.

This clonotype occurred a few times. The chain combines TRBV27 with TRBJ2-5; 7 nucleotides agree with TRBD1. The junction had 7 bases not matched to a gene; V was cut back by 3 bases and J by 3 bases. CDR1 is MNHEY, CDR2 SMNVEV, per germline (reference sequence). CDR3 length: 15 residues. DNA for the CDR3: TGTGCCAGCAGTTTCAGGGGGTTCCGGGAAGAGACCCAGTACTTC. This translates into CASSFRGFREETQYF.

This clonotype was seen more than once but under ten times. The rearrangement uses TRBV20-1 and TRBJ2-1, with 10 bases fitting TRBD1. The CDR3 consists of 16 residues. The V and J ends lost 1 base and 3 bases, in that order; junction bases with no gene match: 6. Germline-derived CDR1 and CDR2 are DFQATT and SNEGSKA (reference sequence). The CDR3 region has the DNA TGCAGTGCTAGAGGCCCAGGACAGGGGGGCTACAATGAGCAGTTCTTC. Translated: CSARGPGQGGYNEQFF.

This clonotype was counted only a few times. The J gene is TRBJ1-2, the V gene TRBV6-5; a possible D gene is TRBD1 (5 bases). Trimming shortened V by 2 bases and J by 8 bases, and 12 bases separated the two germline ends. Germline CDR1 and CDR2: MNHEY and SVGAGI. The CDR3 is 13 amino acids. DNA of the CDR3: TGTGCCAGCAGTTACGCAGGGTCAGAAGGCTACACCTTC. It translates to CASSYAGSEGYTF.

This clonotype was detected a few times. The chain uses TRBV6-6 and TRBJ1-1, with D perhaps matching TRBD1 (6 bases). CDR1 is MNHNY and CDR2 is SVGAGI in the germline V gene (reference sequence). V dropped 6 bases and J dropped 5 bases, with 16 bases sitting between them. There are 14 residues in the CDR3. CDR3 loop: CASRRDTRGTEAFF. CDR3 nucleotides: TGTGCCAGCAGAAGGGACACCCGAGGAACTGAAGCTTTCTTT.

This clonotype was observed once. The DNA of the CDR3 is TGTGCCAGCAGTTCAATTTCCCGCGAGCAGTACTTC. Amino acids: CASSSISREQYF. This chain uses TRBV2 with TRBJ2-5; the D is unclear. The assigned J gene may be wrong: the sequence end matches TRBJ2-7 better. This CDR3 region has 12 residues. CDR1 and CDR2 (germline): SNHLY, FYNNEI.

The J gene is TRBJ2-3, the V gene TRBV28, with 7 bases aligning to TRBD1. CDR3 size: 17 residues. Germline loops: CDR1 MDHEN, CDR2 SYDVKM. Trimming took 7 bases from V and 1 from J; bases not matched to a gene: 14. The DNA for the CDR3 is TGTGCCAGCATAAAGGCGGCCCTGACAGGGCGCACAGATACGCAGTATTTT. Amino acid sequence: CASIKAALTGRTDTQYF.

The CDR3 DNA follows: TGCAGTGCTAGGGCGGGGGGCCAGTCATACAATGAGCAGTACTTC. Residues: CSARAGGQSYNEQYF. The chain recombines TRBV20-1 with TRBJ2-7, with 8 bases that match TRBD2. Germline V lookup: CDR1 DFQATT, CDR2 SNEGSKA (reference sequence). The V and J ends lost 3 bases and 7 bases, in that order; junction bases with no gene match: 14. This CDR3 region has 15 residues.

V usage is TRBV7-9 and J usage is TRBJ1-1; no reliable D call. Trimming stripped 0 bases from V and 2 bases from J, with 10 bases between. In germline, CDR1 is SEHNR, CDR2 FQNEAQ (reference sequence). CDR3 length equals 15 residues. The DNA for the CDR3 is TGTGCCAGCAGCTTAGCGAAAGGCGAAAACACTGAAGCTTTCTTT. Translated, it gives CASSLAKGENTEAFF.

The CDR3 DNA is TGCGCCAGCATTCCGGGACAATCGGGCTATGGCTACACCTTC. It encodes CASIPGQSGYGYTF. The chain couples TRBV10-2 to TRBJ1-2; possibly TRBD1 for D (6 bases). The germline V gene has CDR1 WSHSY and CDR2 SAAADI. The CDR3 spans 14 residues. The V end was cut by 7 bases, the J end by 4 bases, with 16 bases between.

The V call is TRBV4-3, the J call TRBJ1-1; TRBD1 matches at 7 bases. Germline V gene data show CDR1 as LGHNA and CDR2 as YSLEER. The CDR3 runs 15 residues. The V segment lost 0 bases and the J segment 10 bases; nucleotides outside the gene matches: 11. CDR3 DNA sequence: TGCGCCAGCAGCCAAGATCATACAGGGGTAGGGGTAGCTTTCTTT. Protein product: CASSQDHTGVGVAFF.

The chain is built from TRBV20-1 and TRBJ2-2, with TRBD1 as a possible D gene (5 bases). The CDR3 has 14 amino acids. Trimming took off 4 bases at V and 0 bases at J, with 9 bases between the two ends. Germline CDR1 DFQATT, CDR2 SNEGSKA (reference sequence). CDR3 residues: CSATPGSNTGELFF. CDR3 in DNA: TGCAGTGCTACCCCAGGGTCGAACACCGGGGAGCTGTTTTTT.

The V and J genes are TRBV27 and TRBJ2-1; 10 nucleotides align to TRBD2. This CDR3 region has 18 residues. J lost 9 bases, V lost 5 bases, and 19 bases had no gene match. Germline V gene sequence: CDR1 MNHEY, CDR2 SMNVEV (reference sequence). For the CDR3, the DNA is TGTGCCAGCAGTCACGCTTCCCCACCTAGCGGGGGATATAGTGAGCAGTTCTTC. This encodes CASSHASPPSGGYSEQFF.

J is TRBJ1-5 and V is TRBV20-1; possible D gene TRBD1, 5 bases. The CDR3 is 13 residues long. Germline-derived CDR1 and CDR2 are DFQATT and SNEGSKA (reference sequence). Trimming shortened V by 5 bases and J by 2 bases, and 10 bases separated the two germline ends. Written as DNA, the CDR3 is TGCAGTGCTCGGGACTGCGGCAATCAGCCCCAGCATTTT. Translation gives CSARDCGNQPQHF.